These 20 T cell receptor beta chains were sequenced from one sample in a study of blood T cell repertoires in COVID-19. TCRdb's table, derived via immunoSEQ multiplex PCR, lists solely in-frame clones and lacks some. The table lists approximately 200,000 clones, 75% to 90% of them singletons. Sequenced input: PBMCs or T cells enriched from blood (not recorded which). The receptors derive from a man aged 35 to 55 who had recovered from COVID-19.

The chain links TRBV9 to TRBJ2-2, with TRBD2 identical over 13 bases. The trim removed 4 bases at V and 5 bases at J, leaving 14 bases unmatched. From germline, CDR1 is SGDLS and CDR2 YYNGEE. The CDR3 is 19 residues long. This CDR3 is CASSLHLGLAGEVTGELFF. DNA of the CDR3: TGTGCCAGCAGCCTACACTTAGGACTAGCGGGAGAAGTTACCGGGGAGCTGTTTTTT.

The chain uses TRBV6-5 and TRBJ2-2; D is perhaps TRBD1 (5 bases). The CDR3 consists of 15 residues. Trimming cost V 5 bases and J 4 bases, with 14 bases left between them. Per the germline V gene, CDR1 is MNHEY and CDR2 is SVGAGI. The DNA of the CDR3 is TGTGCCAGCAGTCTGGACGGCAGGGCCACCGGGGAGCTGTTTTTT. It translates to CASSLDGRATGELFF.

V gene TRBV27 combines with J gene TRBJ2-7; 9 bases are shared with TRBD2. The CDR3 has 16 amino acids. CDR1 and CDR2 from the germline V gene are MNHEY and SMNVEV (reference sequence). V lost 5 bases and J lost 3; bases outside the gene matches: 11. CDR3 nucleotide sequence: TGTGCCAGCAGTCCTCCCCGAGCGGGAGGTAACTACGAGCAGTACTTC. This translates into CASSPPRAGGNYEQYF.

This clone occurred once. J is TRBJ2-7 and V is TRBV2, with 7 bases aligning to TRBD1. The CDR3 length is 12 residues. The V gene end was trimmed by 6 bases and the J gene end by 6 bases; junction bases not matched to a gene: 5. From germline, CDR1 is SNHLY and CDR2 FYNNEI. CDR3 DNA sequence: TGTGCCAGCAGGGGACAGTCGACCGAGCAGTACTTC. Its translation: CASRGQSTEQYF.

The chain recombines TRBV30 with TRBJ2-4, with a weak D call TRBD2 (6 bases). The CDR3 covers 17 residues. V was trimmed by 0 bases and J by 1 base, leaving 16 bases between them. The germline gives CDR1 GTSNPN, CDR2 SVGIG (reference sequence). CDR3 coding DNA: TGTGCCTGGAGTGTAGGGCTGCCGGGACTGGCCAAAAACATTCAGTACTTC. This gives the protein CAWSVGLPGLAKNIQYF.

V gene TRBV12-1 combines with J gene TRBJ2-7; the DNA was not used to check the table's D call, TRBD2. TRBV12-1 is listed as a pseudogene. The CDR3 is made up of 15 amino acids. The CDR3, as DNA: TGTGCCAGCAGCACCGCGGGGTCGTCAGGTGGCGAGCAGTACTTC. Residues: CASSTAGSSGGEQYF.

The rearrangement uses TRBV14 and TRBJ2-1; no reliable D call. V shed 0 bases and J shed 0 bases, with 9 bases lying between them. Germline lookup yields CDR1 SGHDN and CDR2 FVKESK. The CDR3 has 16 amino acids. The CDR3 DNA sequence: TGTGCCAGCAGCCAAGATAGATTTGGCTCCTACAATGAGCAGTTCTTC. Residues: CASSQDRFGSYNEQFF. The full variable domain, in which reference TRBV14 and TRBJ2-1 provide the parts outside the CDR3, is EAGVTQFPSHSVIEKGQTVTLRCDPISGHDNLYWYRRVMGKEIKFLLHFVKESKQDESGMPNNRFLAERTGGTYSTLKVQPAELEDSGVYFCASSQDRFGSYNEQFFGPGTRLTVL.

This clone came up a few times. The chain links TRBV5-1 to TRBJ2-3; D is perhaps TRBD2 (6 bases). The CDR3 has 15 amino acids. Germline V CDR1 and CDR2: SGHRS, YFSETQ. Trimming cost V 9 bases and J 3 bases, with 20 bases left between them. The CDR3: CATQQVGSSTDTQYF. The CDR3 coding sequence is TGCGCCACCCAACAAGTCGGGAGTTCGACAGATACGCAGTATTTT.

This sequence joins TRBV4-1 and TRBJ1-1; no reliable D call. Germline lookup yields CDR1 MGHRA and CDR2 YSYEKL. CDR3 length: 20 residues. V was cut by 0 bases and J by 3 bases, with 26 bases left in between. CDR3 in amino acids: CASSQDSILSVPSSHTEAFF. CDR3 in DNA: TGCGCCAGCAGCCAAGATTCAATCTTAAGCGTCCCGAGTAGTCACACTGAAGCTTTCTTT.

This clone was recorded only once. The chain recombines TRBV10-1 with TRBJ2-1; 9 nucleotides agree with TRBD1. Germline V lookup: CDR1 WNHNN, CDR2 SYGVQD (reference sequence). J lost 7 bases, V lost 0 bases, and 7 bases had no gene match. This CDR3 spans 16 amino acids. CDR3: CASSESETGGWNEQFF. As DNA, the CDR3 is TGCGCCAGCAGTGAGTCCGAAACAGGGGGCTGGAATGAGCAGTTCTTC.

The J gene is TRBJ1-1, the V gene TRBV5-1; TRBD1 agrees at 10 bases. The germline CDR1 and CDR2 sequences are SGHRS and YFSETQ. The ends lost 3 bases at V and 5 bases at J; junction bases unmatched: 7. This CDR3 comprises 15 residues. CDR3: CASSSSDRGRTEAFF. The CDR3 coding sequence is TGCGCCAGCAGCTCCTCGGACAGGGGGAGGACTGAAGCTTTCTTT.

The chain joins TRBV11-3 to TRBJ2-7, with 11 nucleotides matching TRBD1. The CDR3 is 14 residues long. Germline CDR1 reads SGHNT; CDR2 reads YENEEA. V shed 7 bases, J shed 3 bases, and the junction held 5 bases outside the gene matches. This chain's CDR3 is CASMTGTGGYEQYF. The CDR3 DNA follows: TGTGCCAGCATGACCGGGACAGGGGGCTACGAGCAGTACTTC.

The CDR3, as DNA: TGTGCAAGTCGCTTGAGCAGGGGGCGGTGTGACGAGCAGTACTTC. This sequence encodes CASRLSRGRCDEQYF. The chain uses TRBV12-2 and TRBJ2-7; TRBD1 was called by the table and not checked on the DNA. TRBV12-2 is shown as a pseudogene. The CDR3 totals 15 residues.

The rearrangement uses TRBV2 and TRBJ2-7; 12 bases match TRBD2. The CDR3 is 20 residues long. The germline gives CDR1 SNHLY, CDR2 FYNNEI. The trim removed 5 bases at V and 0 bases at J, leaving 17 bases unmatched. The DNA for the CDR3 is TGTGCCAGCAGTCCTATTCTCTGGCTAGCGGGAGGGAAGAGCTCCTACGAGCAGTACTTC. Protein product: CASSPILWLAGGKSSYEQYF.

The chain links TRBV6-5 to TRBJ2-7; TRBD1 aligns across 11 bases. Germline values: CDR1 MNHEY, CDR2 SVGAGI. The CDR3 runs to 15 residues. The trim removed 6 bases at V and 1 base at J, leaving 5 bases unmatched. CDR3 DNA sequence: TGTGCCAGCAGATACCGGGACAGGGGGTCCTACGAGCAGTACTTC. Residues: CASRYRDRGSYEQYF.

The CDR3 protein is CASSRGQGLHEQYF. The DNA for the CDR3 is TGCGCCAGCAGCCGGGGACAGGGGTTACACGAGCAGTACTTC. The rearrangement links TRBV4-1 to TRBJ2-7; TRBD1 matches at 10 bases. The CDR3 consists of 14 residues. Germline trimming cut 4 bases from V and 5 bases from J; bases unmatched to any gene: 5. The V gene's germline CDR1 is MGHRA and CDR2 YSYEKL.

The chain is built from TRBV30 and TRBJ1-2; D unresolved. This CDR3 spans 11 amino acids. The germline CDR1 and CDR2 sequences are GTSNPN and SVGIG (reference sequence). CDR3 in amino acids: CGVAGDYGYTF. The CDR3 DNA reads as TGTGGAGTTGCCGGGGACTATGGCTACACCTTC.

V and J are TRBV19 and TRBJ2-7; D is unresolved. The CDR3 totals 15 residues. Trimming cost V 3 bases and J 4 bases, with 16 bases left between them. Germline assignment: CDR1 LNHDA and CDR2 SQIVND (reference sequence). The CDR3 loop is CASSISGLPPYEQYF. The CDR3 bases are TGTGCCAGTAGTATCTCCGGTCTCCCCCCTTACGAGCAGTACTTC.

The genes are TRBV7-2 and TRBJ1-5, with D possibly being TRBD1 (6 bases). Trimming took off 5 bases at V and 3 bases at J, with 17 bases between the two ends. This CDR3 contains 16 residues. CDR1 is SGHTA, CDR2 FQGNSA, per germline. The CDR3 DNA reads TGTGCCAGCAGCCCCGTAGGGGGGGGATCCAATCAGCCCCAGCATTTT. Its protein is CASSPVGGGSNQPQHF.

This sequence joins TRBV3-1 (or the pseudogene TRBV3-2) and TRBJ1-2, with 9 positions matching TRBD1. V lost 3 bases, J lost 6 bases, and 11 bases stayed unmatched. Germline-derived CDR1 and CDR2 are LGHDT and YNNKEL (reference sequence). The CDR3 covers 16 residues. For the CDR3, the DNA is TGTGCCAGCAGCCACCCCCGGGACAGGGCTAATCATGGCTACACCTTC. This translates into CASSHPRDRANHGYTF.